A selection of T cell receptor beta chains follows, all from one sample in a study of T-cell memory formation after mild COVID-19. TCRdb re-called the 5' RACE reads with MiXCR, one entry per CDR3 protein. Counted here are over 350,000 distinct CDR3 sequences, more than 15% occurring once; the ten biggest clones make up under 25%. Source material: PBMCs or a T cell subset sorted from them (not recorded which). Source of these receptors: a man younger than 35 who had mild COVID-19 (a few samples of this study predate the infection). Cell type and time point are not known. Each CDR3 is given with its conserved first and last residue. D genes are given only for firm matches. Some rows have no size entry. The others give once, few or many, or a class for an expanded clone.

v_gene	d_gene	abundance	j_gene	CDR3aa	CDR3nt
TRBV5-6	.	.	TRBJ2-3	CASSLARLGTTQYF	TGTGCCAGCAGCTTGGCTCGGTTGGGGACCACGCAGTATTTT
TRBV6-5	TRBD1	.	TRBJ1-2	CASRKRPQGLGYGYTF	TGTGCCAGCAGAAAACGTCCACAGGGGCTCGGCTATGGCTACACCTTC
TRBV20-1	.	.	TRBJ1-2	CSASGHYGYTF	TGCAGTGCTAGTGGGCACTATGGCTACACCTTC
TRBV12-3/TRBV12-4	.	.	TRBJ1-5	CASSLYENQPQHF	TGTGCCAGCAGTTTATATGAGAATCAGCCCCAGCATTTT
TRBV6-6	.	few	TRBJ2-7	CASTVDIRYEQYF	TGTGCCAGCACCGTAGACATACGCTACGAGCAGTACTTC
TRBV29-1	TRBD1	few	TRBJ2-7	CSVAGRDRGPSYEQYF	TGCAGCGTTGCAGGCAGGGACAGGGGTCCGTCCTACGAGCAGTACTTC
TRBV29-1	.	few	TRBJ1-4	CSVELYEKLFF	TGCAGCGTTGAACTTTATGAAAAACTGTTTTTT
TRBV7-2	.	many	TRBJ2-3	CASSFYTDTQYF	TGTGCCAGCAGCTTTTACACAGATACGCAGTATTTT
TRBV20-1	TRBD1	few	TRBJ1-2	CSAFRDRGEGGYTF	TGCAGTGCTTTTCGGGACAGGGGGGAGGGTGGCTACACCTTC
TRBV7-8	TRBD2	many	TRBJ2-2	CASALFAGVAGELFF	TGTGCCAGCGCCTTATTTGCGGGGGTGGCCGGGGAGCTGTTTTTT
TRBV5-1	TRBD2	few	TRBJ2-5	CASSWGRGGRVTQYF	TGCGCCAGCAGCTGGGGCCGGGGGGGACGGGTGACCCAGTACTTC
TRBV6-6	.	few	TRBJ1-2	CASRLNPERDYGYTF	TGTGCCAGCAGACTTAACCCGGAGAGGGACTATGGCTACACCTTC
TRBV7-3	TRBD2	.	TRBJ2-1	CASSPPGSGGEQFF	TGTGCCAGCAGCCCCCCGGGAAGCGGGGGCGAGCAGTTCTTC
TRBV4-1	.	.	TRBJ1-1	CASSPLHGAEAFF	TGCGCCAGCAGCCCATTACATGGAGCTGAAGCTTTCTTT
TRBV24-1	.	few	TRBJ2-1	CATSDFAGARTHEQFF	TGTGCCACCAGTGATTTTGCAGGGGCCAGAACCCATGAGCAGTTCTTC
TRBV4-3	.	.	TRBJ1-1	CASSPYGRHTEAFF	TGCGCCAGCAGCCCTTACGGACGGCACACTGAAGCTTTCTTT
TRBV6-5	TRBD1	.	TRBJ1-2	CASSRQGVGYGYTF	TGTGCCAGCAGCCGACAGGGGGTGGGCTATGGCTACACCTTC
TRBV19	.	few	TRBJ1-4	CASTREFRNEKLFF	TGTGCCAGTACCCGAGAGTTTCGGAATGAAAAACTGTTTTTT
TRBV20-1	.	.	TRBJ2-5	CSASLPWDQETQYF	TGCAGTGCTAGTTTACCCTGGGACCAAGAGACCCAGTACTTC
TRBV7-2	.	few	TRBJ2-6	CASSPRGVGPSSGANVLTF	TGTGCCAGCAGCCCGCGAGGGGTGGGACCCAGCTCTGGGGCCAACGTCCTGACTTTC
TRBV12-3/TRBV12-4	.	few	TRBJ1-1	CASSLPEQAAAFF	TGTGCCAGCAGTTTACCCGAACAGGCTGCGGCTTTCTTT
TRBV5-1	TRBD1	.	TRBJ2-3	CAKGQTSTDTQYF	TGCGCCAAGGGACAGACCAGCACAGATACGCAGTATTTT
TRBV18	TRBD1	few	TRBJ2-7	CASSPPGGQGVYEQYF	TGTGCCAGCTCACCACCGGGGGGACAGGGGGTCTACGAGCAGTACTTC
TRBV3-1	.	many	TRBJ1-4	CASSQARVTNEKLFF	TGTGCCAGCAGCCAAGCGCGTGTAACTAATGAAAAACTGTTTTTT
TRBV7-9	.	few	TRBJ1-2	CASSPRQGANYGYTF	TGTGCCAGCAGCCCTCGGCAGGGAGCTAACTATGGCTACACCTTC
TRBV6-2/TRBV6-3	.	few	TRBJ2-3	CASRRGGRDDTQYF	TGTGCCAGCAGGCGAGGGGGAAGAGACGATACGCAGTATTTT
TRBV7-2	.	few	TRBJ2-5	CASSMGVQETQYF	TGTGCCAGCAGCATGGGTGTACAAGAGACCCAGTACTTC